A selection of T cell receptor beta chains follows, all from one sample in a study of shared clonotypes between healthy human individuals. Here immunoSEQ multiplex PCR was the method, and the copy in TCRdb shows in-frame clones only, minus some. The sample includes about 600,000 clones, 95% to 98% of them seen just once. Sequencing used naive CD8+ T cells sorted from blood. These receptors were collected from a man between 25 and 39 years old in good health. Each CDR3 is given with its conserved first and last residue. Each record gives: J gene, D gene, clone size, V gene, CDR3 length, CDR3 DNA, CDR3 protein. A D gene is named only where the DNA matches it firmly. Size tells how often a clone was seen (once, few, many) or the class of an expanded clone, and some rows leave it out.

J gene: TRBJ2-7; D gene: NA; clone size: NA; V gene: TRBV29-1; CDR3 length: 13; CDR3 DNA: TGCAGCGCCTCAGCTGGGTTAACCTACGAGCAGTACTTC; CDR3 protein: CSASAGLTYEQYF
J gene: TRBJ2-5; D gene: NA; clone size: NA; V gene: TRBV28; CDR3 length: 11; CDR3 DNA: TGTGCCAGCAGGTTTCGGGAGACCCAGTACTTC; CDR3 protein: CASRFRETQYF
J gene: TRBJ2-5; D gene: TRBD2; clone size: NA; V gene: TRBV28; CDR3 length: 18; CDR3 DNA: TGTGCCAGCAGTGTACCCCCCTGGGTAGCGGGAGTTGAGGAGACCCAGTACTTC; CDR3 protein: CASSVPPWVAGVEETQYF
J gene: TRBJ1-1; D gene: TRBD1; clone size: NA; V gene: TRBV10-3; CDR3 length: 15; CDR3 DNA: TGTGCCATCAGTGAATCGGACAGGGAGAACACTGAAGCTTTCTTT; CDR3 protein: CAISESDRENTEAFF
J gene: TRBJ2-7; D gene: NA; clone size: NA; V gene: TRBV4-1; CDR3 length: 13; CDR3 DNA: TGCGCCAGCAGCCAAGATTTGTGGTACGAGCAGTACTTC; CDR3 protein: CASSQDLWYEQYF
J gene: TRBJ2-3; D gene: NA; clone size: NA; V gene: TRBV2; CDR3 length: 11; CDR3 DNA: TGTGCCATCCGGGGGCTAGATACGCAGTATTTT; CDR3 protein: CAIRGLDTQYF
J gene: TRBJ1-2; D gene: TRBD1; clone size: NA; V gene: TRBV27; CDR3 length: 14; CDR3 DNA: TGTGCCAGCAGTTTACGGACAGGGAGAGGTGGCTACACCTTC; CDR3 protein: CASSLRTGRGGYTF
J gene: TRBJ1-5; D gene: NA; clone size: NA; V gene: TRBV4-3; CDR3 length: 15; CDR3 DNA: TGCGCCAGCAGCCCACGACAGGATAGCAATCAGCCCCAGCATTTT; CDR3 protein: CASSPRQDSNQPQHF
J gene: TRBJ2-1; D gene: TRBD1; clone size: once; V gene: TRBV9; CDR3 length: 16; CDR3 DNA: TGTGCCAGCAGCGTAGCTGGGACAGGGCGGTCGAATGAGCAGTTCTTC; CDR3 protein: CASSVAGTGRSNEQFF
J gene: TRBJ2-1; D gene: TRBD1; clone size: NA; V gene: TRBV28; CDR3 length: 14; CDR3 DNA: TGTGCCAGCAGCGGGACAGGGGGACCCAATGAGCAGTTCTTC; CDR3 protein: CASSGTGGPNEQFF
J gene: TRBJ1-1; D gene: NA; clone size: NA; V gene: TRBV30; CDR3 length: 11; CDR3 DNA: TGTGCCTACCAACGGTACCTTGAAGCTTTCTTT; CDR3 protein: CAYQRYLEAFF
J gene: TRBJ2-1; D gene: NA; clone size: NA; V gene: TRBV7-2; CDR3 length: 16; CDR3 DNA: TGTGCCAGCAGCTTAAATGGTCAATATCACGGAAATGAGCAGTTCTTC; CDR3 protein: CASSLNGQYHGNEQFF
J gene: TRBJ2-7; D gene: TRBD1; clone size: NA; V gene: TRBV29-1; CDR3 length: 14; CDR3 DNA: TGCAGCGTAGTGAAACAGGGGCTACTCGGGGAGCAGTACTTC; CDR3 protein: CSVVKQGLLGEQYF
J gene: TRBJ1-3; D gene: NA; clone size: NA; V gene: TRBV29-1; CDR3 length: 14; CDR3 DNA: TGCAGCGTTGAAATAACGTCCTCTGGAAACACCATATATTTT; CDR3 protein: CSVEITSSGNTIYF
J gene: TRBJ2-1; D gene: TRBD1; clone size: NA; V gene: TRBV19; CDR3 length: 18; CDR3 DNA: TGTGCCAGTAGTACGCCCTGGAACAGGGGCCCAACCGAGGATGAGCAGTTCTTC; CDR3 protein: CASSTPWNRGPTEDEQFF
J gene: TRBJ2-7; D gene: NA; clone size: NA; V gene: TRBV20-1; CDR3 length: 10; CDR3 DNA: TGCAGCGCCTTGTTTGCGGCGCAGTACTTC; CDR3 protein: CSALFAAQYF
J gene: TRBJ1-4; D gene: TRBD1; clone size: NA; V gene: TRBV27; CDR3 length: 14; CDR3 DNA: TGTGCCAGCAGTTTGGGGACAGGGGCCGAAAAACTGTTTTTT; CDR3 protein: CASSLGTGAEKLFF
J gene: TRBJ2-7; D gene: NA; clone size: NA; V gene: TRBV7-9; CDR3 length: 13; CDR3 DNA: TGTGCCAGCAGCCCCGAAGGCGCCTACGAGCAGTACTTC; CDR3 protein: CASSPEGAYEQYF
J gene: TRBJ1-5; D gene: TRBD1; clone size: NA; V gene: TRBV7-6; CDR3 length: 15; CDR3 DNA: TGTGCCAGCAGCCCACGTACAGGGGATGACCAGCCCCAGCATTTT; CDR3 protein: CASSPRTGDDQPQHF
J gene: TRBJ1-1; D gene: NA; clone size: NA; V gene: TRBV30; CDR3 length: 14; CDR3 DNA: TGTGCCTGGACCCCCGGGTTGGGGAACACTGAAGCTTTCTTT; CDR3 protein: CAWTPGLGNTEAFF
J gene: TRBJ2-7; D gene: TRBD2; clone size: NA; V gene: TRBV19; CDR3 length: 15; CDR3 DNA: TGTGCCAGTAGTTCACTAGCGGGAGGTATCTACGAGCAGTACTTC; CDR3 protein: CASSSLAGGIYEQYF
J gene: TRBJ2-6; D gene: NA; clone size: NA; V gene: TRBV2; CDR3 length: 16; CDR3 DNA: TGTGCCAGCAGAGCGACACTCCTCTCTGGGGCCAACGTCCTGACTTTC; CDR3 protein: CASRATLLSGANVLTF
J gene: TRBJ2-1; D gene: TRBD2; clone size: once; V gene: TRBV29-1; CDR3 length: 13; CDR3 DNA: TGCAGCGTGCGACTAGCGGATCACAATGAGCAGTTCTTC; CDR3 protein: CSVRLADHNEQFF
J gene: TRBJ2-1; D gene: NA; clone size: NA; V gene: TRBV7-8; CDR3 length: 15; CDR3 DNA: TGTGCCAGCAGCGCCGATGGGGGCACCTACAATGAGCAGTTCTTC; CDR3 protein: CASSADGGTYNEQFF
J gene: TRBJ2-3; D gene: NA; clone size: NA; V gene: TRBV6-4; CDR3 length: 14; CDR3 DNA: TGTGCCAGCAGTGACGTCGGGGGCACAGATACGCAGTATTTT; CDR3 protein: CASSDVGGTDTQYF
J gene: TRBJ2-7; D gene: TRBD1; clone size: NA; V gene: TRBV16; CDR3 length: 14; CDR3 DNA: TGTGCCAGCAGCCCTGGGACAGGACGAGAAAGGCAGTACTTC; CDR3 protein: CASSPGTGRERQYF
J gene: TRBJ2-7; D gene: TRBD1; clone size: NA; V gene: TRBV2; CDR3 length: 12; CDR3 DNA: TGTGCCAATCGGGACAGGGGGTACGAGCAGTACTTC; CDR3 protein: CANRDRGYEQYF
J gene: TRBJ2-1; D gene: TRBD1; clone size: NA; V gene: TRBV7-9; CDR3 length: 11; CDR3 DNA: TGTGCCAGCAGCCGGGACAGGGGGCAATTCTTC; CDR3 protein: CASSRDRGQFF
J gene: TRBJ1-4; D gene: NA; clone size: NA; V gene: TRBV5-4; CDR3 length: 12; CDR3 DNA: TGTGCCAGCAGCCAAGGAGCAGAAAAACTGTTTTTT; CDR3 protein: CASSQGAEKLFF
J gene: TRBJ2-2; D gene: NA; clone size: NA; V gene: TRBV7-9; CDR3 length: 15; CDR3 DNA: TGTGCCAGCAGTTCTCCGGAGGCGAACACCGGGGAGCTGTTTTTT; CDR3 protein: CASSSPEANTGELFF
J gene: TRBJ2-7; D gene: NA; clone size: NA; V gene: TRBV5-5; CDR3 length: 12; CDR3 DNA: TGTGCCAGCAGGTTGGCTGGGTTCGAGCAGTACTTC; CDR3 protein: CASRLAGFEQYF
J gene: TRBJ2-1; D gene: NA; clone size: NA; V gene: TRBV10-2; CDR3 length: 14; CDR3 DNA: TGCGCCAGCAGTGAGTCAATAGGGAGCAATGAGCAGTTCTTC; CDR3 protein: CASSESIGSNEQFF
J gene: TRBJ2-7; D gene: TRBD1; clone size: NA; V gene: TRBV29-1; CDR3 length: 15; CDR3 DNA: TGCAGCGTTGAAGCGTGGGACAGGAGCTCCTACGAGCAGTACTTC; CDR3 protein: CSVEAWDRSSYEQYF
J gene: TRBJ2-7; D gene: TRBD2; clone size: NA; V gene: TRBV5-1; CDR3 length: 16; CDR3 DNA: TGCGCCAGCAGCTTGGCCCTAGCGGGAGGAGACTACGAGCAGTACTTC; CDR3 protein: CASSLALAGGDYEQYF
J gene: TRBJ1-2; D gene: NA; clone size: NA; V gene: TRBV25-1; CDR3 length: 13; CDR3 DNA: TGTGCCAGCAGTCCAATCCGGGACTTTGGCTACACCTTC; CDR3 protein: CASSPIRDFGYTF
J gene: TRBJ2-6; D gene: NA; clone size: NA; V gene: TRBV5-5; CDR3 length: 17; CDR3 DNA: TGTGCCAGCAGCTTGTTCTTGGGGAGAGGAGGGGCCAACGTCCTGACTTTC; CDR3 protein: CASSLFLGRGGANVLTF
J gene: TRBJ1-2; D gene: NA; clone size: NA; V gene: TRBV19; CDR3 length: 13; CDR3 DNA: TGTGCCAGTAGTCCAGACAGGAGCTATGGCTACACCTTC; CDR3 protein: CASSPDRSYGYTF
J gene: TRBJ2-2; D gene: TRBD1; clone size: NA; V gene: TRBV30; CDR3 length: 17; CDR3 DNA: TGTGCCTGGAGTGTGTTTGAGACAGGGGAAAACACCGGGGAGCTGTTTTTT; CDR3 protein: CAWSVFETGENTGELFF
J gene: TRBJ1-2; D gene: NA; clone size: NA; V gene: TRBV27; CDR3 length: 15; CDR3 DNA: TGTGCCAGCAGTTTGTCCTTTACAGCTAACTATGGCTACACCTTC; CDR3 protein: CASSLSFTANYGYTF
J gene: TRBJ2-1; D gene: TRBD2; clone size: NA; V gene: TRBV11-3; CDR3 length: 15; CDR3 DNA: TGTGCCAGCAGTCTCGGTGGTAGCGGGACCAATGAGCAGTTCTTC; CDR3 protein: CASSLGGSGTNEQFF
J gene: TRBJ1-2; D gene: NA; clone size: NA; V gene: TRBV6-6; CDR3 length: 16; CDR3 DNA: TGTGCCAGCAGTTACACAGCGGATGTGGGTAACTATGGCTACACCTTC; CDR3 protein: CASSYTADVGNYGYTF
J gene: TRBJ2-1; D gene: TRBD1; clone size: NA; V gene: TRBV27; CDR3 length: 15; CDR3 DNA: TGTGCCAGCAGACCAGACAGGGGCGAATCGAATGAGCAGTTCTTC; CDR3 protein: CASRPDRGESNEQFF
J gene: TRBJ2-3; D gene: NA; clone size: NA; V gene: TRBV2; CDR3 length: 15; CDR3 DNA: TGTGCCAGCAGTGTAGGGCGATCCAGCACAGATACGCAGTATTTT; CDR3 protein: CASSVGRSSTDTQYF
J gene: TRBJ2-3; D gene: NA; clone size: NA; V gene: TRBV10-2; CDR3 length: 18; CDR3 DNA: TGCGCCAGCAAAGGGGGTTTGGGGGGAACGGAGGGCACAGATACGCAGTATTTT; CDR3 protein: CASKGGLGGTEGTDTQYF
J gene: TRBJ2-7; D gene: TRBD1; clone size: NA; V gene: TRBV28; CDR3 length: 15; CDR3 DNA: TGTGCCAGCATACCTCGGCGGGACAGGGGTGACGAGCAGTACTTC; CDR3 protein: CASIPRRDRGDEQYF
J gene: TRBJ2-3; D gene: TRBD2; clone size: NA; V gene: TRBV7-9; CDR3 length: 17; CDR3 DNA: TGTGCCAGCAGCTTCCCCGGACTAGCGGGAGCCTCAGATACGCAGTATTTT; CDR3 protein: CASSFPGLAGASDTQYF
J gene: TRBJ2-7; D gene: TRBD2; clone size: NA; V gene: TRBV19; CDR3 length: 15; CDR3 DNA: TGTGCCAGTAGTGCAGGACTAGCGGGAACCTACGAGCAGTACTTC; CDR3 protein: CASSAGLAGTYEQYF
J gene: TRBJ1-4; D gene: NA; clone size: NA; V gene: TRBV11-2; CDR3 length: 12; CDR3 DNA: TGTGCCAGCAGCCCCGAGTCGAGGGAACTGTTTTTT; CDR3 protein: CASSPESRELFF
J gene: TRBJ2-7; D gene: TRBD2; clone size: NA; V gene: TRBV6-6; CDR3 length: 15; CDR3 DNA: TGTGCCAGCAGTTACGGTCTAGCGGGAGCCTACGAGCAGTACTTC; CDR3 protein: CASSYGLAGAYEQYF
J gene: TRBJ1-5; D gene: NA; clone size: NA; V gene: TRBV4-1; CDR3 length: 15; CDR3 DNA: TGCGCCAGCAGCCTGACGGCACAGAGCAATCAGCCCCAGCATTTT; CDR3 protein: CASSLTAQSNQPQHF
J gene: TRBJ2-7; D gene: NA; clone size: NA; V gene: TRBV9; CDR3 length: 8; CDR3 DNA: TGTGCCACGGCCAGGGGAATTTTC; CDR3 protein: CATARGIF
J gene: TRBJ2-1; D gene: NA; clone size: many; V gene: TRBV6-4; CDR3 length: 15; CDR3 DNA: TGTGCCAGCAGTGACGGGACAAAATCCTACAATGAGCAGTTCTTC; CDR3 protein: CASSDGTKSYNEQFF
J gene: TRBJ2-2; D gene: NA; clone size: NA; V gene: TRBV7-3; CDR3 length: 18; CDR3 DNA: TGTGCCAGCAGCTTAACGTTTGGGCGGGGGCCCAATTCCGGGGAGCTGTTTTTT; CDR3 protein: CASSLTFGRGPNSGELFF
J gene: TRBJ2-6; D gene: NA; clone size: NA; V gene: TRBV7-6; CDR3 length: 16; CDR3 DNA: TGTGCCAGCAGCTCCCAGCCGGGTGCCGGGGCCAACGTCCTGACTTTC; CDR3 protein: CASSSQPGAGANVLTF
J gene: TRBJ2-7; D gene: TRBD1; clone size: NA; V gene: TRBV25-1; CDR3 length: 15; CDR3 DNA: TGTGCCAGCAGCGACCGGGACAGGGTCCTGGGCGAGCAGTACTTC; CDR3 protein: CASSDRDRVLGEQYF